This TCR beta chain was retrieved from a study of tumor-infiltrating lymphocytes in primary liver carcinoma. In this sample, this clonotype turned up many times. Given a much more abundant clone one base away, this may be a read error. CDR3 length: 12 amino acids. Germline V gives CDR1 SGHVS, CDR2 FQNEAQ. V lost 0 bases, J lost 3 bases, and 0 bases lay in between. Making TCR beta cDNA involved 400 to 600 ng total RNA and a constant-region primer. Each TCR beta library was derived from three nested multiplex PCR rounds that employed slightly modified ARM-PCR. PCR rounds one and two used TRBV1-TRBV30 forward primers with a C-beta reverse primer for 10 cycles each. MiXCR, applied by TCRdb to the multiplex PCR reads, yields one record per CDR3 protein. Of around 100,000 distinct CDR3 sequences in the sample, more than 65% were seen once. RNA and DNA were co-extracted from about 20-30 mg of unsorted bulk tissue. Every tumor sample analyzed contained over 75% viable tumor cells.

Sequenced material: liver tumor tissue from sampling region 5. Subset given: tumor region T5, tumor centre. This receptor was identified in a woman aged 55-69 years with primary liver carcinoma and hepatitis B virus infection. The V gene is TRBV7-8, the J gene TRBJ1-3, with no clear D. The CDR3 region is CASSLAGNTIYF. CDR3 DNA sequence: TGTGCCAGCAGCTTAGCTGGAAACACCATATATTTT.